This T cell receptor beta chain is from a study of blood T cell repertoires in COVID-19. Original processing notes: Reference gene primer amplification yielded estimated nucleated cell counts. Clones were sequenced by immunoSEQ multiplex PCR, and TCRdb holds only the in-frame ones, with some missing. From that table come the V and J calls and clone size; the DNA was used to work out D and trimming. The sample contains some 200,000 clones, around 81% of which appear only once. CDR1 is SNHLY, CDR2 FYNNEI, per germline. There are 12 residues in the CDR3. The J segment lost 9 bases and the V segment lost 5 bases, leaving 4 bases of the junction unmatched.

The sequence was collected from an older woman with acute or convalescent COVID-19. The sequenced material came from peripheral blood. The chain couples TRBV2 to TRBJ2-1; 7 nucleotides line up with TRBD1. CDR3 nucleotide sequence: TGTGCCAGCAGTAGGGGGCAGGCTGAGCAGTTCTTC. Its protein is CASSRGQAEQFF.